The rows below give T cell receptor beta chains drawn from one sample of a study of vaccination effects on CD4 cells after COVID-19. Sequencing used immunoSEQ multiplex PCR; TCRdb keeps in-frame clones, though not all of them. The sample shows approximately 65,000 clones, about 67% of them seen only once. These receptors lack a known antigen. This specimen consisted of CD4+ T cells from PBMCs cultured with HCoV-229E spike peptides, obtained after COVID-19 vaccination. Receptors were obtained from a human donor who received a COVID-19 vaccine. CDR3s include the opening cysteine and the closing phenylalanine or tryptophan. Each record gives: J gene, V gene, CDR3 protein.

TRBJ2-1 TRBV5-5 CASSFSSFTAEQFF
TRBJ2-5 TRBV5-8 CASSLARGYQETQYF
TRBJ1-2 TRBV6-5 CASSMVTGGNYGYTF
TRBJ1-2 TRBV5-1 CASSKTGTSSNYGYTF
TRBJ2-1 TRBV7-2 CASSLGSRPLDEQFF
TRBJ1-4 TRBV6-1 CASSEGTVNNEKLFF
TRBJ2-5 TRBV6-5 CASSPGTPWGETQYF
TRBJ1-3 TRBV5-1 CASSFLQANSGNTIYF
TRBJ2-3 TRBV18 CASSPPPGRASTDTQYF
TRBJ1-1 TRBV2 CASSEEGTGVNTEAFF
TRBJ2-2 TRBV5-1 CASSWGAEDTGELFF
TRBJ2-2 TRBV6-5 CASSYINRAGELFF
TRBJ2-3 TRBV24-1 CATSEGQAGTDTQYF
TRBJ1-4 TRBV9 CASSPRQGASKGEKLFF
TRBJ1-2 TRBV15 CATSKGRGDGGYGYTF
TRBJ1-6 TRBV7-9 CASSQGQGQNSPLHF
TRBJ2-5 TRBV3-1/TRBV3-2 CASRREGAAQYF
TRBJ1-2 TRBV5-1 CASSRTGFGYTF
TRBJ1-6 TRBV18 CASSPKWDSSPLHF
TRBJ2-3 TRBV19 CASSIVGAATDTQYF
TRBJ2-5 TRBV5-4 CASSSNPTRTVRQETQYF
TRBJ1-2 TRBV5-1 CASSFGWEGDGYTF
TRBJ1-6 TRBV6-5 CASGGLGGSNSPLHF
TRBJ1-5 TRBV7-2 CASSLFRVSQPQHF
TRBJ2-5 TRBV4-3 CASSQKLAGGQETQYF
TRBJ2-5 TRBV5-5 CASSHGPQETQYF
TRBJ1-3 TRBV29-1 CSAATGTVSGNTIYF
TRBJ2-2 TRBV7-8 CASRRGGSSGELFF
TRBJ1-1 TRBV4-2 CASSQTGITEAFF
TRBJ1-4 TRBV19 CASKKEGQGLFF
TRBJ1-1 TRBV3-1/TRBV3-2 CASSMQLNTEAFF
TRBJ1-6 TRBV5-5 CASSLDQGRRSPLHF
TRBJ1-5 TRBV19 CASSIVGQLGQPQHF
TRBJ1-1 TRBV18 CASSPVGGALNTEAFF
TRBJ1-2 TRBV5-4 CASSQGRSNYGYTF
TRBJ1-6 TRBV11-2 CASSLTEKGNSPLHF
TRBJ1-5 TRBV19 CASSIGSRGNNQPQHF
TRBJ1-3 TRBV6-5 CASSLGGVSGNTIYF
TRBJ2-3 TRBV6-5 CASSLSGLLTDTQYF
TRBJ1-2 TRBV6-5 CASRLPGTGGYGYTF
TRBJ1-1 TRBV29-1 CSAPGPRNTEAFF
TRBJ1-1 TRBV5-1 CASSFQGGPNTEAFF
TRBJ2-2 TRBV12-2 CASLPNTGELFF
TRBJ2-2 TRBV5-1 CASSPLPGQGAPTGELFF
TRBJ1-3 TRBV30 CAWSRTGSGNTIYF
TRBJ2-5 TRBV7-2 CASSLVWGGKETQYF
TRBJ2-3 TRBV5-1 CASSHLAGGTTDTQYF
TRBJ2-1 TRBV5-1 CASSAGGNYNEQFF
TRBJ2-3 TRBV27 CASSLTRLQVSSLYF
TRBJ1-1 TRBV9 CASSAQGFWDTEAFF
TRBJ1-2 TRBV6-5 CASSPGESAGYTF